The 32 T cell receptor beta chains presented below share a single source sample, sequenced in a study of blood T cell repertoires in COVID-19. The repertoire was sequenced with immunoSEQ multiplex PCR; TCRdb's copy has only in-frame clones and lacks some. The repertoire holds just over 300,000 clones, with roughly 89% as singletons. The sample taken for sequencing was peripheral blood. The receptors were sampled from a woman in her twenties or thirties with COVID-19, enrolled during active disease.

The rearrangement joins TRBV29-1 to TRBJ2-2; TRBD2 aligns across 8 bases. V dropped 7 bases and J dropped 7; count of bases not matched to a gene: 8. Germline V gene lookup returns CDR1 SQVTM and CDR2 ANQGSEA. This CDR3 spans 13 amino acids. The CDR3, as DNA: TGCAGCGCCCGGAGCGGGGGCTACGGGGAGCTGTTTTTT. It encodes CSARSGGYGELFF.

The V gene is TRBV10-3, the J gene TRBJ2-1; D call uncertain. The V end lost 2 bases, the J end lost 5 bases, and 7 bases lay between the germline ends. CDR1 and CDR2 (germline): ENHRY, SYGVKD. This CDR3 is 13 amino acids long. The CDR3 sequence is CAISEAGDNEQFF. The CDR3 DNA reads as TGTGCCATCAGTGAGGCAGGTGACAATGAGCAGTTCTTC.

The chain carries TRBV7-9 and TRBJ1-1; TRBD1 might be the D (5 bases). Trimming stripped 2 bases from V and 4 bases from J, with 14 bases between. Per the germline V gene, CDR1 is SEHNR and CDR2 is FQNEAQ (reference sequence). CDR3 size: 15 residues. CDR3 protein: CASSLNSGFGTEAFF. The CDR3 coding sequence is TGTGCCAGCAGCTTAAACTCAGGGTTTGGCACTGAAGCTTTCTTT.

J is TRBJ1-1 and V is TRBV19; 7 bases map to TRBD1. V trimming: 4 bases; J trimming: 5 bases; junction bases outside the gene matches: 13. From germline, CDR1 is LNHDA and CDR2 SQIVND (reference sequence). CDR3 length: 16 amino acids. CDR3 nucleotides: TGTGCCAGTAGTACTGACTCGACAGGGCTTGTGACTGAAGCTTTCTTT. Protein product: CASSTDSTGLVTEAFF.

The CDR3 loop is CASSQDRQGAKTEAFF. CDR3 DNA sequence: TGTGCCAGCAGCCAAGATCGTCAGGGGGCTAAGACTGAAGCTTTCTTT. The V gene is TRBV3-1 (or the pseudogene TRBV3-2), the J gene TRBJ1-1, with TRBD1 identical over 8 bases. CDR3 size: 16 residues. Germline V gene sequence: CDR1 LGHDT, CDR2 YNNKEL (reference sequence). The ends lost 0 bases at V and 5 bases at J; junction bases unmatched: 8.

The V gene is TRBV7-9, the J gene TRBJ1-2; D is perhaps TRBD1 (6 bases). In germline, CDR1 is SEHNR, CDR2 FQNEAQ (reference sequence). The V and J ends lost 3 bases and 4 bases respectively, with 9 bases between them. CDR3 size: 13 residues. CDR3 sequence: CASSLTGPYGYTF. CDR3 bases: TGTGCCAGCAGCTTGACAGGTCCCTATGGCTACACCTTC.

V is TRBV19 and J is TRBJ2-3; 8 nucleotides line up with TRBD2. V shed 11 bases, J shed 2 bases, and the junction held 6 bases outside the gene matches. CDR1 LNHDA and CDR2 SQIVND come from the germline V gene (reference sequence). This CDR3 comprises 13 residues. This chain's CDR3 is CAVGSGNTDTQYF. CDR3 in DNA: TGTGCCGTCGGTAGCGGGAACACAGATACGCAGTATTTT.

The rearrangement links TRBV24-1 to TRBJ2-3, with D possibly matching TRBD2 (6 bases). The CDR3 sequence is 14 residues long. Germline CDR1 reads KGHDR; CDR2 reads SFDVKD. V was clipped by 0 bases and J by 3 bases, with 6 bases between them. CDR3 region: CATSDLAGTDTQYF. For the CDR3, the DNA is TGTGCCACCAGTGATTTGGCGGGGACAGATACGCAGTATTTT.

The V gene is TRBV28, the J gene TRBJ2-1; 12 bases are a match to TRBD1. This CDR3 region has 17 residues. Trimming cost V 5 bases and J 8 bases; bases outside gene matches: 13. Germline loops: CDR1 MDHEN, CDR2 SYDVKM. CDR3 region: CASSRMNRDRGPDEQFF. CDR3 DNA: TGTGCCAGCAGTCGGATGAACCGGGACAGGGGGCCCGATGAGCAGTTCTTC.

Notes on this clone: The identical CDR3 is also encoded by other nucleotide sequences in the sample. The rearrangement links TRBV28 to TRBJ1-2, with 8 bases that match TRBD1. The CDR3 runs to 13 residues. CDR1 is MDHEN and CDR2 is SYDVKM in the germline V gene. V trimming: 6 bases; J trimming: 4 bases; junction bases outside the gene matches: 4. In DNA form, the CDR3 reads TGTGCCAGCAGGCCTACAGGGGGCTATGGCTACACCTTC. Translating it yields CASRPTGGYGYTF.

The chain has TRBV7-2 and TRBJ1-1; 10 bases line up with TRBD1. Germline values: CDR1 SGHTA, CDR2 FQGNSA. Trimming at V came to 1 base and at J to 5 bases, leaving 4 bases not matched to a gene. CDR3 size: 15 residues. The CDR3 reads CASSLVGTGVTEAFF. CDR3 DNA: TGTGCCAGCAGCTTAGTAGGGACAGGGGTGACTGAAGCTTTCTTT.

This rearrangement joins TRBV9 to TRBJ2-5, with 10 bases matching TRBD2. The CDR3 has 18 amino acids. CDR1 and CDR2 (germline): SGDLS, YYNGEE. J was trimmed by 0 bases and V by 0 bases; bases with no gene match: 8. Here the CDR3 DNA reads TGTGCCAGCAGCGTAGGTGCTAGCGGGGGAGCCAACCAAGAGACCCAGTACTTC. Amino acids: CASSVGASGGANQETQYF. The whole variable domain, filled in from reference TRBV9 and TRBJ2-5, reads DSGVTQTPKHLITATGQRVTLRCSPRSGDLSVYWYQQSLDQGLQFLIQYYNGEERAKGNILERFSAQQFPDLHSELNLSSLELGDSALYFCASSVGASGGANQETQYFGPGTRLLVL.

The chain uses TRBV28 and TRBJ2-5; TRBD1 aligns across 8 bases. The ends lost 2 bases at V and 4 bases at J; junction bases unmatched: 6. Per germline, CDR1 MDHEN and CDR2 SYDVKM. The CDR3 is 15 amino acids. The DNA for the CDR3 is TGTGCCAGCAGTTTACTAGGACAGGGAACAGAGACCCAGTACTTC. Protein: CASSLLGQGTETQYF. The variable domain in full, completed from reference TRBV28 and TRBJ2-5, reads DVKVTQSSRYLVKRTGEKVFLECVQDMDHENMFWYRQDPGLGLRLIYFSYDVKMKEKGDIPEGYSVSREKKERFSLILESASTNQTSMYLCASSLLGQGTETQYFGPGTRLLVL.

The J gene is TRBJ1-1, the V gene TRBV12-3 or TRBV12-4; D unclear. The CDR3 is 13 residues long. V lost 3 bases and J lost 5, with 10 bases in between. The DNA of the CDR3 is TGTGCCAGCAGTTTCTCCCCGGGGACTGAAGCTTTCTTT. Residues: CASSFSPGTEAFF.

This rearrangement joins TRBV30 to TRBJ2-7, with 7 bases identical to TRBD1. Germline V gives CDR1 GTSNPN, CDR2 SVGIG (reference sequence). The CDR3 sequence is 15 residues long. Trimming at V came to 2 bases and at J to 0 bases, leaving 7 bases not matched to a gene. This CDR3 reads CAWSIGTANSYEQYF. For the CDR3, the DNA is TGTGCCTGGAGTATTGGGACAGCGAACTCCTACGAGCAGTACTTC.

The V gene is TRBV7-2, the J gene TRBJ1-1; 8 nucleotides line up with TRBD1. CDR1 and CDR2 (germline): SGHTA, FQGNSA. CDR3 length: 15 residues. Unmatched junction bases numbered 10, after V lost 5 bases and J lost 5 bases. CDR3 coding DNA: TGTGCCAGCAGCCCTACCCAGGGGGCGCGAACTGAAGCTTTCTTT. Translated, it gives CASSPTQGARTEAFF. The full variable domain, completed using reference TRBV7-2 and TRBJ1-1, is GAGVSQSPSNKVTEKGKDVELRCDPISGHTALYWYRQSLGQGLEFLIYFQGNSAPDKSGLPSDRFSAERTGGSVSTLTIQRTQQEDSAVYLCASSPTQGARTEAFFGQGTRLTVV.

In DNA, the CDR3 is TGTGCCAGCAGCCAAGGGCTAGCGGGGGCCTACGAGCAGTACTTC. Amino acids: CASSQGLAGAYEQYF. The rearrangement links TRBV3-1 (or the pseudogene TRBV3-2) to TRBJ2-7, with 10 nucleotides matching TRBD2. Germline values: CDR1 LGHDT, CDR2 YNNKEL (reference sequence). The CDR3 is made up of 15 amino acids. V gave up 1 base and J gave up 2 bases; unmatched junction bases: 2.

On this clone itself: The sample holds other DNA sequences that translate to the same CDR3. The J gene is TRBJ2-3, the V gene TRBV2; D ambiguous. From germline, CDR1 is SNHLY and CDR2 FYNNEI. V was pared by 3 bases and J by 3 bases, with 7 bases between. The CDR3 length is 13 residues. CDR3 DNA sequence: TGTGCCAGCAGTGAGAGGCTGACAGATACGCAGTATTTT. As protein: CASSERLTDTQYF.

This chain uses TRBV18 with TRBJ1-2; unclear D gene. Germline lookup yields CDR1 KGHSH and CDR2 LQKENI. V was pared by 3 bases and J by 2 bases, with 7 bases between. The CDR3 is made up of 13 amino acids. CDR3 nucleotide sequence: TGTGCCAGCTCACCTGTTCAGAACTATGGCTACACCTTC. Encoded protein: CASSPVQNYGYTF.

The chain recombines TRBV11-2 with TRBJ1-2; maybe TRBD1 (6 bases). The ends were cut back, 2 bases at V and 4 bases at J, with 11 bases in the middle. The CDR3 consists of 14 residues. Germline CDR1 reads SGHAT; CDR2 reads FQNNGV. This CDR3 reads CASSLTGTSYGYTF. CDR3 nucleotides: TGTGCCAGCAGCTTAACCGGGACATCCTATGGCTACACCTTC.

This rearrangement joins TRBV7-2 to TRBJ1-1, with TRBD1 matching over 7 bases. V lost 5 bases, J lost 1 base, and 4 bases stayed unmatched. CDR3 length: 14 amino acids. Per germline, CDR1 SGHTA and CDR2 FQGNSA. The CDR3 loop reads CASSHRGRNTEAFF. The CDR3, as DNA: TGTGCCAGCAGCCACAGGGGAAGGAACACTGAAGCTTTCTTT.

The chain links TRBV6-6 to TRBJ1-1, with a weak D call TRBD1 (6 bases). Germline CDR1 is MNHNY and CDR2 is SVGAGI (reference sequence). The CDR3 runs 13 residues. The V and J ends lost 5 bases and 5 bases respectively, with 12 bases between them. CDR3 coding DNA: TGTGCCAGCAGTCAACAGGGAAATACTGAAGCTTTCTTT. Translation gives CASSQQGNTEAFF.

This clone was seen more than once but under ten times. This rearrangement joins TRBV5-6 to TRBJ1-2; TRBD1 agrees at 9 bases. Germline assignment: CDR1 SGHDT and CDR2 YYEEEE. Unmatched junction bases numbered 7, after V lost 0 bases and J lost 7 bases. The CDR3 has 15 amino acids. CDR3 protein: CASSLVGQGVRGYTF. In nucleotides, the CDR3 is TGTGCCAGCAGCTTGGTGGGACAGGGAGTCCGTGGCTACACCTTC.

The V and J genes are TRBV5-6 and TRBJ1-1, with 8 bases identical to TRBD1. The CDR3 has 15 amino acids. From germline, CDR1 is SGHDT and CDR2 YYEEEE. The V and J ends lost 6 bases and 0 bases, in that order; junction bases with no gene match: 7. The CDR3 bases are TGTGCCAGCAACGACAGGGGAGGATTGAACACTGAAGCTTTCTTT. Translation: CASNDRGGLNTEAFF.

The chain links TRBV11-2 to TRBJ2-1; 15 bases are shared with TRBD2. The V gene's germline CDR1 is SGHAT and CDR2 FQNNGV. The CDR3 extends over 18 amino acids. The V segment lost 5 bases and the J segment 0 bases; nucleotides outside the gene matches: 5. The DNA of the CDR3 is TGTGCCAGCAGCCGGACTAGCGGGGGGGGAAGCTCCTACAATGAGCAGTTCTTC. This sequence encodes CASSRTSGGGSSYNEQFF.

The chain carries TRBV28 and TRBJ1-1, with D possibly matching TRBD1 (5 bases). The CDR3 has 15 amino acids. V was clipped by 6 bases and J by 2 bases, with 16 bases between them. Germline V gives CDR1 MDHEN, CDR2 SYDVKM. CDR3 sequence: CASRLGGDFNTEAFF. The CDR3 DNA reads TGTGCCAGCAGATTAGGAGGGGATTTTAACACTGAAGCTTTCTTT.

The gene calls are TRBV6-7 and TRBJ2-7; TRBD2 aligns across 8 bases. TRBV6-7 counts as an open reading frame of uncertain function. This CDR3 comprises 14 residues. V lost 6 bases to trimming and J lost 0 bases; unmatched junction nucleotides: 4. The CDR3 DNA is TGTGCCAGCAGGAAAGCGGGGGACTCCTACGAGCAGTACTTC. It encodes CASRKAGDSYEQYF.

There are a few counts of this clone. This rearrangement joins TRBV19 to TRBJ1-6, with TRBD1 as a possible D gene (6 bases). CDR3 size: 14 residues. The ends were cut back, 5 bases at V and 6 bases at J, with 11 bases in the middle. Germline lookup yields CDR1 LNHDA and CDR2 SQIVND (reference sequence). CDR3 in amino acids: CASSEGQINSPLHF. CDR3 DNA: TGTGCCAGTAGTGAAGGACAGATTAATTCACCCCTCCACTTT.

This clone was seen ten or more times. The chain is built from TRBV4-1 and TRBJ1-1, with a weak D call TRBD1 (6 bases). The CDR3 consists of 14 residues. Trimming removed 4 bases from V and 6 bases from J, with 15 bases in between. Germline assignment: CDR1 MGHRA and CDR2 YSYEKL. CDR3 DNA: TGCGCCAGCAGCCCCCCAGACAGGTTGCCTGAAGCTTTCTTT. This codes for CASSPPDRLPEAFF.

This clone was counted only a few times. CDR3 DNA sequence: TGTGCCAGCAGCATCGGACAGGGCATTAATTCACCCCTCCACTTT. Translation gives CASSIGQGINSPLHF. The chain is built from TRBV11-2 and TRBJ1-6, with 8 bases matching TRBD1. There are 15 residues in the CDR3. Germline values: CDR1 SGHAT, CDR2 FQNNGV. Trimming removed 5 bases from V and 6 bases from J; junction bases left unmatched: 6.

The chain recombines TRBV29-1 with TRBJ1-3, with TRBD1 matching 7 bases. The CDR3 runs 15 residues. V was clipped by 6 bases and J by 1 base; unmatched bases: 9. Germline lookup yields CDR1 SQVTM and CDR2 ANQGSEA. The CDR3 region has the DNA TGCAGCGTCTGGGACAGCCCCTCATCTGGAAACACCATATATTTT. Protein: CSVWDSPSSGNTIYF.

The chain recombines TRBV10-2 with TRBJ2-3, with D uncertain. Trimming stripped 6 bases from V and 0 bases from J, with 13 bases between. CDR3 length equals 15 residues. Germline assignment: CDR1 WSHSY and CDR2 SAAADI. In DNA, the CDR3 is TGCGCCAGCAGCATCTCTCGCGGAAGCACAGATACGCAGTATTTT. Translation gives CASSISRGSTDTQYF.